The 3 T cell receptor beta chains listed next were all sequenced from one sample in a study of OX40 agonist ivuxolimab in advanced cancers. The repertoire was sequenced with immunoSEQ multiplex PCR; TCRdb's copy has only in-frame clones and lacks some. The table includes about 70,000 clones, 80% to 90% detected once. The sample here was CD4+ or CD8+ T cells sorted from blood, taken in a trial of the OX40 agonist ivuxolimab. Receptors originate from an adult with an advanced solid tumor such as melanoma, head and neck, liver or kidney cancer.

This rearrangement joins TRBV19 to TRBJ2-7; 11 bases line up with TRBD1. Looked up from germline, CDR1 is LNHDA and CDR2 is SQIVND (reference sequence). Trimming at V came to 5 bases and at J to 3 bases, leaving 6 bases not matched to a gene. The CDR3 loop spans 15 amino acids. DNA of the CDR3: TGTGCCAGTAGTCCGAGGACAGGGGGCGTCTACGAGCAGTACTTC. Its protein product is CASSPRTGGVYEQYF.

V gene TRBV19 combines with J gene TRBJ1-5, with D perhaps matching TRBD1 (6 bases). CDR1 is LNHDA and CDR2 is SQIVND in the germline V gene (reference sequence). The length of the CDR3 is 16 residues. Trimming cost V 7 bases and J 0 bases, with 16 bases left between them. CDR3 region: CASTKGQLYSNQPQHF. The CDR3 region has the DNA TGTGCCAGTACAAAAGGACAGCTTTATAGCAATCAGCCCCAGCATTTT.

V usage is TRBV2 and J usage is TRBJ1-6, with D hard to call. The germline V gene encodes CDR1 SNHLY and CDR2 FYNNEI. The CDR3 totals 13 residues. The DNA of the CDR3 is TGTGCGATTGCGAGAGCCTATAATTCACCCCTCCACTTT. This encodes CAIARAYNSPLHF.